The TCR beta chain under discussion was sequenced for a study of T cell repertoires in cytomegalovirus infection. Points on this clonotype: Its antigen is still unknown.

The CDR3 spans 11 residues. Germline lookup yields CDR1 DFQATT and CDR2 SNEGSKA (reference sequence). Trimming took 5 bases from V and 9 from J, leaving 8 bases between them. Via MiXCR, TCRdb re-called the reads, giving one row per CDR3 protein. Here the sample spans hundreds of thousands of distinct CDR3 sequences, roughly 28% being singletons. This specimen consisted of cultured PBMCs, obtained from culture after CMV antigen stimulation. The receptor's source is a human donor in good health (CMV status not recorded). Some clones in this sample may be carry-over from other donors' samples. The chain joins TRBV20-1 to TRBJ1-6; D remains ambiguous. The CDR3 loop reads CSAPLGSPLHF. CDR3 bases: TGCAGTGCTCCCTTGGGTTCACCCCTCCACTTT.